The 9 T cell receptor beta chains reported below all come from one sample, sequenced in a study of T cell changes during pregnancy in multiple sclerosis. TCRdb's table, derived via immunoSEQ multiplex PCR, lists solely in-frame clones and lacks some. The sample lists 47,000 or so clones, nearly 90% occurring once. The sample consisted of peripheral blood, taken after pregnancy. Receptors were obtained from a female donor in good health, enrolled as a control in a pregnancy study.

This chain links TRBV19 with TRBJ1-1, with TRBD1 identical over 7 bases. Per germline, CDR1 LNHDA and CDR2 SQIVND (reference sequence). Unmatched junction bases numbered 9, after V lost 7 bases and J lost 1 base. There are 15 residues in the CDR3. The CDR3 spells CASNPPGTANTEAFF. For the CDR3, the DNA is TGTGCCAGTAATCCTCCCGGGACAGCGAACACTGAAGCTTTCTTT.

Concerning this clone itself: The junction departs from the called germline gene at one end, perhaps through a read error. The chain links TRBV7-2 to TRBJ2-7, with TRBD2 as a possible D gene (5 bases). Germline values: CDR1 SGHTA, CDR2 FQGNSA. This CDR3 has 14 residues. In DNA form, the CDR3 reads TGTGCCAGCAGCTTAGCCCCGGAGGAAAGTTCTACGCTCTTC. It translates to CASSLAPEESSTLF.

The rearrangement uses TRBV7-9 and TRBJ1-4; no clear D gene. This CDR3 spans 16 amino acids. The V gene's germline CDR1 is SEHNR and CDR2 FQNEAQ (reference sequence). Trimming left V 5 bases short and J 5 bases short, with 18 bases between. As DNA, the CDR3 is TGTGCCAGCAGCCCTAGCCTCGGAAATCAGAATGAAAAACTGTTTTTT. Translated, it gives CASSPSLGNQNEKLFF. The variable domain in full, with the rest retrieved from reference TRBV7-9 and TRBJ1-4, is DTGVSQNPRHKITKRGQNVTFRCDPISEHNRLYWYRQTLGQGPEFLTYFQNEAQLEKSRLLSDRFSAERPKGSFSTLEIQRTEQGDSAMYLCASSPSLGNQNEKLFFGSGTQLSVL.

This chain connects TRBV7-2 to TRBJ2-3; D possibly corresponds to TRBD2 (5 bases). The CDR3 is made up of 12 amino acids. Trimming left V 6 bases short and J 10 bases short, with 14 bases between. The germline V gene encodes CDR1 SGHTA and CDR2 FQGNSA. CDR3 DNA: TGTGCCAGCAGTTCACTAGTTTTGTCGCAGTATTTT. Amino acid sequence: CASSSLVLSQYF.

This chain uses TRBV4-1 with TRBJ2-2; 9 nucleotides agree with TRBD1. The J segment lost 3 bases and the V segment lost 3 bases, leaving 5 bases of the junction unmatched. The CDR3 is made up of 16 amino acids. In germline, CDR1 is MGHRA, CDR2 YSYEKL. The CDR3 region has the DNA TGCGCCAGCAGCCATCCCCGACAGGGGGACACCGGGGAGCTGTTTTTT. This translates into CASSHPRQGDTGELFF.

The chain combines TRBV2 with TRBJ2-1; TRBD2 agrees at 13 bases. The CDR3 has 14 residues. Germline V gene lookup returns CDR1 SNHLY and CDR2 FYNNEI. V shed 6 bases and J 9 bases; nucleotides not matched to a gene: 5. The CDR3 DNA sequence: TGTGCCAGCAGCCCCGGACTAGCGGGAGTTGAGCAGTTCTTC. It translates to CASSPGLAGVEQFF.

This chain connects TRBV28 to TRBJ2-7; TRBD2 agrees at 11 bases. J was trimmed by 3 bases and V by 0 bases; bases with no gene match: 7. The CDR3 is 17 amino acids. CDR1 is MDHEN, CDR2 SYDVKM, per germline. The CDR3 coding sequence is TGTGCCAGCAGTTTATGGGCCTCTAGCGGGGGGCTCTACGAGCAGTACTTC. It encodes CASSLWASSGGLYEQYF.

The rearrangement links TRBV28 to TRBJ1-5; TRBD1 aligns across 7 bases. The germline V gene has CDR1 MDHEN and CDR2 SYDVKM. Trimming at V came to 5 bases and at J to 3 bases, leaving 7 bases not matched to a gene. This CDR3 is 15 amino acids long. The CDR3 DNA is TGTGCCAGCAGTGAACAGGGGTCGGACAATCAGCCCCAGCATTTT. Translated: CASSEQGSDNQPQHF.

This sequence joins TRBV11-3 and TRBJ2-7; 8 positions match TRBD2. The CDR3 extends over 16 amino acids. Germline CDR1 is SGHNT and CDR2 is YENEEA. The J segment lost 7 bases and the V segment lost 1 base, leaving 12 bases of the junction unmatched. CDR3 sequence (DNA): TGTGCCAGCAGCTTAGGTGCCGGGCGGGGGGTTGGGGAGCAGTACTTC. This encodes CASSLGAGRGVGEQYF.